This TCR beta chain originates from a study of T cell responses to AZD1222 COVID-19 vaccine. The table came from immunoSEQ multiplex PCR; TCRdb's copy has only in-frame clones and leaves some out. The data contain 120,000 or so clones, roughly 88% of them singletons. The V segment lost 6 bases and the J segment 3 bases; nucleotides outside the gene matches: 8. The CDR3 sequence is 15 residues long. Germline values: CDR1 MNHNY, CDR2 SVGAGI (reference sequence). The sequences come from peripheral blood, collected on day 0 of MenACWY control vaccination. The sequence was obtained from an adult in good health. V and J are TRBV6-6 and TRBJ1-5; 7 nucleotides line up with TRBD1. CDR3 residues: CASRNPGQFNQPQHF. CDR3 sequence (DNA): TGTGCCAGCAGGAACCCGGGACAGTTCAATCAGCCCCAGCATTTT.